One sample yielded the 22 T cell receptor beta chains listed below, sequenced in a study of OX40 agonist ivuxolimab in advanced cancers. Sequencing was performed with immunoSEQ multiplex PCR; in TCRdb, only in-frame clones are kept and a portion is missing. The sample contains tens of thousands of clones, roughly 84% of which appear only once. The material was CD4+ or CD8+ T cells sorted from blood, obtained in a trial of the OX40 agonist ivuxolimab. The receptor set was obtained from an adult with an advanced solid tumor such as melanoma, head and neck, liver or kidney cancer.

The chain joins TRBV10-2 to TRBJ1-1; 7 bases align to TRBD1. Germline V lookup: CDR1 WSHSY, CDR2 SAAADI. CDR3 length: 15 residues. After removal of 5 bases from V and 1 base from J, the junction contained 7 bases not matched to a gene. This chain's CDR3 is CASSQTGTENTEAFF. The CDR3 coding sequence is TGCGCCAGCAGTCAAACCGGGACAGAGAACACTGAAGCTTTCTTT.

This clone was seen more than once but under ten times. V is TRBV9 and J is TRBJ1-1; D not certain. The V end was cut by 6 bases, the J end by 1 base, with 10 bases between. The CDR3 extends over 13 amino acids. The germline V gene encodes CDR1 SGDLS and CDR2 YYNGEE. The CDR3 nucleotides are TGTGCCAGCACCGGCGGAACGAACACTGAAGCTTTCTTT. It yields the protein CASTGGTNTEAFF.

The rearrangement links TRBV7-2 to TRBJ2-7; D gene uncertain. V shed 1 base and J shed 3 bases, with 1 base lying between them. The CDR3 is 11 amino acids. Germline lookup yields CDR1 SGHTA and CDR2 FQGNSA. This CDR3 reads CASSLDYEQYF. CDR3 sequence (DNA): TGTGCCAGCAGCTTAGACTACGAGCAGTACTTC.

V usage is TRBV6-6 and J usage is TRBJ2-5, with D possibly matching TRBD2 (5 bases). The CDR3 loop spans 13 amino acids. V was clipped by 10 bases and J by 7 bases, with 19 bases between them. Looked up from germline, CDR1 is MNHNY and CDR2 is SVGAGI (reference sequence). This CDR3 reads CATSDEGVGTQYF. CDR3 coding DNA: TGTGCCACTTCGGACGAGGGTGTCGGGACCCAGTACTTC.

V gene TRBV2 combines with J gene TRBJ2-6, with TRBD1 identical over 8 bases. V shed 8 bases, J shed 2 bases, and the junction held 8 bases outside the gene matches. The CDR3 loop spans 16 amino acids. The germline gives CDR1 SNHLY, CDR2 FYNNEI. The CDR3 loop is CASGRAGGAGANVLTF. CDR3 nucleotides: TGTGCCAGCGGACGTGCAGGGGGCGCTGGGGCCAACGTCCTGACTTTC.

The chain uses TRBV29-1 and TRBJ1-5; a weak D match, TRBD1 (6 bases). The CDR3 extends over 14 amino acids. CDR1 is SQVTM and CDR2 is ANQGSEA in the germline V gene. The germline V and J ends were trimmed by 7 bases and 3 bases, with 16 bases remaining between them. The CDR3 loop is CSAVTGTPNQPQHF. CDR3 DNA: TGCAGCGCCGTAACCGGGACACCCAATCAGCCCCAGCATTTT. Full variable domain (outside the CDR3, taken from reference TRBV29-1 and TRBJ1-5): SAVISQKPSRDICQRGTSLTIQCQVDSQVTMMFWYRQQPGQSLTLIATANQGSEATYESGFVIDKFPISRPNLTFSTLTVSNMSPEDSSIYLCSAVTGTPNQPQHFGDGTRLSIL.

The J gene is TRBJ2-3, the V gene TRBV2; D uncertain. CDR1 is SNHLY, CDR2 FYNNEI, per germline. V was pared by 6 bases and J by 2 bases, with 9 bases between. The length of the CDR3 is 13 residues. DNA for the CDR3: TGTGCCAGCAGGGCCCCTCTCACAGATACGCAGTATTTT. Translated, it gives CASRAPLTDTQYF.

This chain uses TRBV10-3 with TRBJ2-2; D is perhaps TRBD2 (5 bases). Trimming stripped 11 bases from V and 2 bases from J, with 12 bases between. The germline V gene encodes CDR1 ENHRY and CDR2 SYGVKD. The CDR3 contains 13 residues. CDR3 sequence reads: CALASPNTGELFF. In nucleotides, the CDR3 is TGTGCCCTAGCAAGTCCTAACACCGGGGAGCTGTTTTTT.

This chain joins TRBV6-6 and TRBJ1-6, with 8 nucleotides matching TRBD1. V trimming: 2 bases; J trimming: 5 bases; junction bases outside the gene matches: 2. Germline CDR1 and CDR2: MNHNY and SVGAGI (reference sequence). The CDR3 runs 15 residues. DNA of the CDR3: TGTGCCAGCAGTTACGTGGGACAGGATAATTCACCCCTCCACTTT. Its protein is CASSYVGQDNSPLHF.

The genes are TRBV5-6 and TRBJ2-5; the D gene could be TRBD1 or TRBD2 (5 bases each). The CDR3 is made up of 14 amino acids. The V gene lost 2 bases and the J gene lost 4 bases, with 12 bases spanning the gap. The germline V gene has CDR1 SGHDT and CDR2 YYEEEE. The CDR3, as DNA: TGTGCCAGCAGCTTTCGGAGAGGGGCAGAGACCCAGTACTTC. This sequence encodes CASSFRRGAETQYF.

The CDR3 reads CASSLTTGAGNTIYF. CDR3 in DNA: TGTGCCAGCAGCTTAACGACAGGGGCTGGAAACACCATATATTTT. V is TRBV7-9 and J is TRBJ1-3, with TRBD1 matching over 8 bases. Germline V lookup: CDR1 SEHNR, CDR2 FQNEAQ (reference sequence). This CDR3 region has 15 residues. The ends lost 2 bases at V and 2 bases at J; junction bases unmatched: 2.

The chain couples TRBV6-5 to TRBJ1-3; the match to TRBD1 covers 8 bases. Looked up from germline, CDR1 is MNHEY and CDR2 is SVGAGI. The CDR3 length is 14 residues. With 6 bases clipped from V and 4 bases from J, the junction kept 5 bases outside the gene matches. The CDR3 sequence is CASRKTGAGNTIYF. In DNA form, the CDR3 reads TGTGCCAGCAGAAAGACAGGGGCCGGAAACACCATATATTTT.

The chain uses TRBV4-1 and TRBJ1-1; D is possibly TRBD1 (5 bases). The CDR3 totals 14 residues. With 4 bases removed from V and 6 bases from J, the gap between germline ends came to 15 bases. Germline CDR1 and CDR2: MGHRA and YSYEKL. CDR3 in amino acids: CASSLNPGAAEAFF. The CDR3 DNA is TGCGCCAGCAGCCTAAACCCCGGGGCCGCTGAAGCTTTCTTT.

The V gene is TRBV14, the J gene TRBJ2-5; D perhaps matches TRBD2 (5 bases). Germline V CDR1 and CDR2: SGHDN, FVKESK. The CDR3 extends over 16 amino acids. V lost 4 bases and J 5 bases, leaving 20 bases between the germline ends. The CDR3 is CASSPAIGGYGETQYF. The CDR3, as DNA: TGTGCCAGCAGCCCAGCAATTGGCGGGTACGGGGAGACCCAGTACTTC.

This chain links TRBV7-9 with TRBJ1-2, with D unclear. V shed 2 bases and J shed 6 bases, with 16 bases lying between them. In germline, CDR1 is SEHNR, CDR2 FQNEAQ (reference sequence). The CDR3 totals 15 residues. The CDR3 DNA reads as TGTGCCAGCAGCTTATGGGGTCGGTCGGCTGATGGCTACACCTTC. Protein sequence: CASSLWGRSADGYTF.

For the CDR3, the DNA is TGTGCCAGCAGCCAAGAGGGACTAGCGGGGGACGCCGGGGAGCTGTTTTTT. Encoded protein: CASSQEGLAGDAGELFF. The V gene is TRBV4-2, the J gene TRBJ2-2, with 14 bases lining up with TRBD2. This CDR3 is built from 17 residues. V gave up 0 bases and J gave up 6 bases; unmatched junction bases: 3. Looked up from germline, CDR1 is LGHNA and CDR2 is YNFKEQ.

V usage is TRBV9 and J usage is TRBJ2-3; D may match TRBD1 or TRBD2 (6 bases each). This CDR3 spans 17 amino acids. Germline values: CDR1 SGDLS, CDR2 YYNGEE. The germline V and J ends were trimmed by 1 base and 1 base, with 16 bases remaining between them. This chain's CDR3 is CASSVLGGGLGTDTQYF. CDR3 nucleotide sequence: TGTGCCAGCAGCGTATTGGGGGGCGGTTTGGGCACAGATACGCAGTATTTT.

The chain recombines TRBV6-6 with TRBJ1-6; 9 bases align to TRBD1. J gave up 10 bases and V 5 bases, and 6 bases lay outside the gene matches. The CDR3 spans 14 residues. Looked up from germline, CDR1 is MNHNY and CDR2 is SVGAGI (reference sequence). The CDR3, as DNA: TGTGCCAGCAGTCAGGGACAGGGTTGGTCACCCCTCCACTTT. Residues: CASSQGQGWSPLHF.

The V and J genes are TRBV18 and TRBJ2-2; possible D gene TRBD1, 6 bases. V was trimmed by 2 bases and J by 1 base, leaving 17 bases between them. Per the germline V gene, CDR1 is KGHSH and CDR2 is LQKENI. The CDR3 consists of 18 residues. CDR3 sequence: CASSPIHGDTVNTGELFF. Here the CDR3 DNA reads TGTGCCAGCTCACCAATTCACGGGGACACGGTGAACACCGGGGAGCTGTTTTTT.

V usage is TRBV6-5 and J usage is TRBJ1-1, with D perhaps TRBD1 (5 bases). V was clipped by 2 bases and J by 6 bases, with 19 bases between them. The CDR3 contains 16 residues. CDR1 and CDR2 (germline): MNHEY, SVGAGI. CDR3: CASSYQEGWGSAEAFF. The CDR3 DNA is TGTGCCAGCAGTTACCAAGAGGGGTGGGGAAGCGCTGAAGCTTTCTTT.

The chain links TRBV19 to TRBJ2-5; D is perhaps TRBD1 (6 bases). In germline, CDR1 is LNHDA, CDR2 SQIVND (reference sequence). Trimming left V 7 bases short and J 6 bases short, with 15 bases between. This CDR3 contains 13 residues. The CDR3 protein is CASNADRTQTQYF. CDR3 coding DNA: TGTGCCAGTAATGCTGACAGGACGCAGACCCAGTACTTC.

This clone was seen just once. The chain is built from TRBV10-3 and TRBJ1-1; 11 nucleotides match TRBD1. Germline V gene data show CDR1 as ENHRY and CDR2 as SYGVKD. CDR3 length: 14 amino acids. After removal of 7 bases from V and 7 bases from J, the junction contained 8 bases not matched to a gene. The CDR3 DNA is TGTGCCATCAACCGGGACAGGGGGTTCGGTGAAGCTTTCTTT. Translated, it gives CAINRDRGFGEAFF.